This T cell receptor (beta chain) stems from a study of T cell changes during pregnancy in multiple sclerosis. This clone was observed once. Looked up from germline, CDR1 is SNHLY and CDR2 is FYNNEI. V was cut by 3 bases and J by 1 base, with 12 bases left in between. This CDR3 spans 15 amino acids. Measured with immunoSEQ multiplex PCR; TCRdb has only the in-frame clones, and not every one. The repertoire holds 60,000 or so clones, with 91% as singletons. The V gene is TRBV2, the J gene TRBJ1-1; TRBD1 is a possible D gene (6 bases). This specimen was peripheral blood, taken before pregnancy. This receptor was identified in a female donor with multiple sclerosis, enrolled in a pregnancy study. The CDR3 coding sequence is TGTGCCAGCAGTGATCAGGGGCCGGGGAACACTGAAGCTTTCTTT. Protein: CASSDQGPGNTEAFF. The variable domain in full, completed from reference TRBV2 and TRBJ1-1, reads EPEVTQTPSHQVTQMGQEVILRCVPISNHLYFYWYRQILGQKVEFLVSFYNNEISEKSEIFDDQFSVERPDGSNFTLKIRSTKLEDSAMYFCASSDQGPGNTEAFFGQGTRLTVV.